This passage covers 27 T cell receptor beta chains from one sample sequenced in a study of T cells in Graves' hyperthyroidism and ophthalmopathy (dated by TCRdb to about 2019). The method was multiplex PCR. The reads were generated on an Illumina HiSeq 2000. Amplification of TCR beta CDR3 regions was carried out from RNA transcripts. A first-round RT-PCR of the TCR CDR3 used the HTBI primer set with the Qiagen OneStep RT-PCR kit. The public reads were run again by TCRdb, first through fastp at Q25 and then through MiXCR, and only productive beta chains were kept. Each CDR3 protein gets just one entry, which takes the most common genes and DNA from the rows behind it. This sample comprises some 490,000 distinct CDR3 sequences, less than 25% of them detected only once. The ten largest clones capture less than 65% of the sample. Sequencing was carried out using blood. All receptors come from a woman in her 70s with Graves' ophthalmopathy.

About this clonotype itself: Possible read error: a much larger clone is one base away. V and J are TRBV11-2 and TRBJ2-7, with D tentatively TRBD2 (6 bases). This CDR3 has 15 amino acids. The V and J ends lost 2 bases and 0 bases respectively, with 11 bases between them. The germline V gene encodes CDR1 SGHAT and CDR2 FQNNGV. The CDR3 bases are TGTGCCAGCAGCTTATGGCAGCGGGTCTCCTACGAGCAGTACTTC. Translated: CASSLWQRVSYEQYF.

This clonotype was recorded at least ten times. This chain joins TRBV12-3 or TRBV12-4 and TRBJ2-1; 8 positions match TRBD1. The CDR3 is 14 amino acids. V lost 5 bases and J lost 4; bases outside the gene matches: 4. CDR3 protein: CASSRTGRYNEQFF. The CDR3 region has the DNA TGTGCCAGCAGTCGGACAGGGAGATACAATGAGCAGTTCTTC.

Only one count was recorded for this clonotype. The CDR3 protein is CASSGGQMDTDTQYF. CDR3 DNA sequence: TGTGCCAGTAGTGGAGGACAGATGGATACAGATACGCAGTATTTT. The gene calls are TRBV19 and TRBJ2-3, with D tentatively TRBD1 (6 bases). Trimming left V 5 bases short and J 3 bases short, with 15 bases between. The germline V gene encodes CDR1 LNHDA and CDR2 SQIVND (reference sequence). The CDR3 is 15 amino acids.

About this clonotype itself: One end of the junction fails to match germline, which may point to a read error. The V gene is TRBV19, the J gene TRBJ1-1; D gene unclear. The germline V gene has CDR1 LNHDA and CDR2 SQIVND (reference sequence). CDR3 length equals 12 residues. CDR3: CASSGMSTEASF. The CDR3 coding sequence is TGTGCCAGTAGTGGAATGAGCACTGAAGCTTCCTTT.

The gene calls are TRBV6-1 and TRBJ2-6; D is possibly TRBD1 (5 bases). Germline assignment: CDR1 MNHNS and CDR2 SASEGT. This CDR3 contains 16 residues. Trimming pared 9 bases from V and 0 bases from J, leaving 15 bases between. As DNA, the CDR3 is TGTGCCAGTTCGCGCCAGGGAATCTCTGGGGCCAACGTCCTGACTTTC. This codes for CASSRQGISGANVLTF.

V usage is TRBV7-9 and J usage is TRBJ2-3, with D tentatively TRBD1 (5 bases). The CDR3 extends over 12 amino acids. CDR1 and CDR2 from the germline V gene are SEHNR and FQNEAQ (reference sequence). Deletions cut 5 bases from V and 11 bases from J, with 14 bases between. The CDR3 DNA is TGTGCCAGCAGCCCCCTTCAGGGTGGGCAGTATTTT. Its protein is CASSPLQGGQYF.

This chain uses TRBV19 with TRBJ2-7, with D possibly being TRBD1 (6 bases). CDR3 length: 15 residues. Germline CDR1 reads LNHDA; CDR2 reads SQIVND (reference sequence). The V gene lost 7 bases and the J gene lost 0 bases, with 16 bases spanning the gap. CDR3 amino acids: CASTPTTGSSYEQYF. The CDR3 DNA reads as TGTGCCAGTACCCCGACGACAGGCAGCTCCTACGAGCAGTACTTC.

This clonotype was seen many times. V is TRBV7-8 and J is TRBJ1-1; tentatively, D is TRBD1 (5 bases). Germline V gene data show CDR1 as SGHVS and CDR2 as FQNEAQ. Trimming pared 5 bases from V and 7 bases from J, leaving 8 bases between. The CDR3 covers 11 residues. The CDR3 here is CASSRGLEAFF. For the CDR3, the DNA is TGTGCCAGCAGCAGGGGACTTGAAGCTTTCTTT.

The chain joins TRBV29-1 to TRBJ2-7; the D gene is possibly TRBD1 (6 bases). The CDR3 extends over 16 amino acids. CDR1 is SQVTM, CDR2 ANQGSEA, per germline. Trimming took off 8 bases at V and 0 bases at J, with 23 bases between the two ends. The DNA for the CDR3 is TGCAGCACCTCCCCCGGGACACCCATGGCCTCCTACGAGCAGTACTTC. It translates to CSTSPGTPMASYEQYF.

This clonotype was recorded a few times. This sequence joins TRBV15 and TRBJ2-5; possibly TRBD1 or TRBD2 for D (5 bases each). This CDR3 contains 15 residues. Trimming removed 0 bases at V and 7 bases at J, with 15 bases between. The germline CDR1 and CDR2 sequences are LNHNV and YYDKDF (reference sequence). The CDR3 DNA reads as TGTGCCACCAGCAGAGATGGGCAGGGTGGGGGGACCCAGTACTTC. Its translation: CATSRDGQGGGTQYF.

This clonotype appeared many times. V and J are TRBV10-3 and TRBJ2-1; 7 bases are shared with TRBD1. Unmatched junction bases numbered 2, after V lost 0 bases and J lost 0 bases. CDR3 size: 16 residues. Germline loops: CDR1 ENHRY, CDR2 SYGVKD. CDR3 residues: CAISESGGSSYNEQFF. The CDR3 coding sequence is TGTGCCATCAGTGAGTCAGGGGGCAGCTCCTACAATGAGCAGTTCTTC.

This sequence joins TRBV5-5 and TRBJ1-5; possible D gene TRBD1, 5 bases. Germline CDR1 is SGHKS and CDR2 is YYEKEE (reference sequence). This CDR3 is 12 amino acids long. V dropped 1 base and J dropped 9 bases, with 8 bases sitting between them. For the CDR3, the DNA is TGTGCCAGCAGCTTGCAGGGTGGGCCCCAGCATTTT. Translated, it gives CASSLQGGPQHF.

The chain links TRBV6-9 to TRBJ1-1; no definite D call. Per the germline V gene, CDR1 is MNHGY and CDR2 is SVAAGI. This CDR3 spans 15 amino acids. Between the trimmed V and J ends, which lost 3 bases and 1 base, there was a span of 12 bases. Here the CDR3 reads CASSYSKKKNTEAFF. CDR3 bases: TGTGCCAGCAGTTACTCGAAGAAGAAGAACACTGAAGCTTTCTTT.

The rearrangement joins TRBV11-2 to TRBJ2-2, with D uncertain. Germline V gives CDR1 SGHAT, CDR2 FQNNGV. The length of the CDR3 is 11 residues. V shed 5 bases and J shed 8 bases, with 6 bases lying between them. The CDR3 is CASSPRGELFF. The CDR3 DNA follows: TGTGCCAGCAGCCCGCGGGGGGAGCTGTTTTTT.

This clonotype has more than one count but fewer than ten. The chain is built from TRBV6-1 and TRBJ2-7, with 7 bases aligning to TRBD2. The length of the CDR3 is 14 residues. Germline loops: CDR1 MNHNS, CDR2 SASEGT. Trimming removed 7 bases from V and 3 bases from J; junction bases left unmatched: 9. The CDR3 bases are TGTGCCAGCACCGAAAGCGGGAATTACTACGAGCAGTACTTC. Translated: CASTESGNYYEQYF.

This clonotype was recorded a few times. The chain uses TRBV5-1 and TRBJ2-7, with TRBD2 matching 10 bases. Per germline, CDR1 SGHRS and CDR2 YFSETQ. With 1 base clipped from V and 7 bases from J, the junction kept 23 bases outside the gene matches. There are 20 residues in the CDR3. The CDR3 DNA is TGCGCCAGCAGCTTGCGGGCCCGAGGAGCGGGAGGGCCCGCGTCTATGGAGCAGTACTTC. Its translation: CASSLRARGAGGPASMEQYF.

The genes are TRBV5-5 and TRBJ2-5, with a possible D match to TRBD2 (5 bases). Germline values: CDR1 SGHKS, CDR2 YYEKEE (reference sequence). V lost 10 bases to trimming and J lost 5 bases, with 18 bases between them. The CDR3 spans 13 residues. Here the CDR3 reads CAWSTRGRETQYF. The CDR3 nucleotides are TGTGCCTGGAGTACTCGGGGTCGCGAGACCCAGTACTTC.

The chain is built from TRBV10-2 and TRBJ2-3, with 10 bases matching TRBD2. The CDR3 sequence is 15 residues long. V lost 8 bases to trimming and J lost 3 bases; unmatched junction nucleotides: 8. Germline-derived CDR1 and CDR2 are WSHSY and SAAADI. Here the CDR3 reads CASGSLAGVTDTQYF. The CDR3 nucleotides are TGCGCCAGCGGGAGTCTAGCGGGAGTTACAGATACGCAGTATTTT.

The J gene is TRBJ2-7, the V gene TRBV4-3; D may correspond to TRBD1 or TRBD2 (5 bases each). The V gene lost 1 base and the J gene lost 9 bases, with 19 bases spanning the gap. CDR3 length equals 15 residues. CDR1 and CDR2 from the germline V gene are LGHNA and YSLEER. Here the CDR3 reads CASSQGQGPFTGQYF. The CDR3 bases are TGCGCCAGCAGCCAAGGGCAGGGACCCTTTACGGGGCAGTACTTC.

The chain employs TRBV24-1 and TRBJ2-3; D uncertain. The CDR3 covers 16 residues. Trimming left V 3 bases short and J 2 bases short, with 14 bases between. Germline CDR1 is KGHDR and CDR2 is SFDVKD. The CDR3 coding sequence is TGTGCCACCAGTGATCCGACCGGTCAGTCCACAGATACGCAGTATTTT. Its protein product is CATSDPTGQSTDTQYF.

The chain links TRBV6-1 to TRBJ2-2, with a weak D call TRBD1 (6 bases). Germline CDR1 is MNHNS and CDR2 is SASEGT. V lost 6 bases to trimming and J lost 7 bases, with 9 bases between them. There are 12 residues in the CDR3. The CDR3 DNA reads as TGTGCCAGCAGGGACAGCTACGGGGAGCTGTTTTTT. This gives the protein CASRDSYGELFF.

This clonotype came up a few times. The rearrangement uses TRBV5-1 and TRBJ2-3, with D unclear. The CDR3 runs to 16 residues. Germline V lookup: CDR1 SGHRS, CDR2 YFSETQ. V was pared by 0 bases and J by 4 bases, with 15 bases between. This chain's CDR3 is CASSLVSGYVADTQYF. The CDR3 DNA reads as TGCGCCAGCAGCTTGGTTTCTGGGTACGTTGCAGATACGCAGTATTTT.

This clonotype was counted once. The chain carries TRBV3-1 and TRBJ2-7; perhaps TRBD2 as D (5 bases). Germline V CDR1 and CDR2: LGHDT, YNNKEL (reference sequence). V dropped 5 bases and J dropped 7 bases, with 9 bases sitting between them. The CDR3 consists of 11 residues. CDR3: CASSSSREQYF. The CDR3 bases are TGTGCCAGCAGCTCTAGCCGGGAGCAGTACTTC.

This clonotype was found a few times. This chain uses TRBV27 with TRBJ1-2, with TRBD1 matching 9 bases. The V segment lost 7 bases and the J segment 2 bases; nucleotides outside the gene matches: 5. This CDR3 region has 14 residues. The germline gives CDR1 MNHEY, CDR2 SMNVEV (reference sequence). CDR3: CASTKGQGNYGYTF. The CDR3 nucleotides are TGTGCCAGCACTAAAGGACAGGGGAACTATGGCTACACCTTC.

A few counts support this clonotype. The chain carries TRBV2 and TRBJ1-3; perhaps TRBD1 as D (5 bases). The germline V gene has CDR1 SNHLY and CDR2 FYNNEI. V was shortened by 3 bases and J by 2 bases, with 8 bases between the two germline ends. The CDR3 spans 14 residues. The CDR3 nucleotides are TGTGCCAGCAGTGAGTCCAGGGCTGGAAACACCATATATTTT. This gives the protein CASSESRAGNTIYF.

The chain is built from TRBV18 and TRBJ2-7; maybe TRBD1 (8 bases). The CDR3 is 12 amino acids. The V and J ends lost 5 bases and 6 bases respectively, with 11 bases between them. Germline V gene sequence: CDR1 KGHSH, CDR2 LQKENI. CDR3 bases: TGTGCCAGCTCAAACAGGGGGGGCGAGCAGTACTTC. Translating gives CASSNRGGEQYF.

This clonotype was counted ten times or more. This chain connects TRBV6-2 or TRBV6-3 to TRBJ1-1; possibly TRBD1 for D (6 bases). The CDR3 extends over 13 amino acids. V was shortened by 7 bases and J by 1 base, with 10 bases between the two germline ends. CDR1 MNHEY and CDR2 SVGEGT come from the germline V gene. CDR3 loop: CASTFRGNTEAFF. DNA for the CDR3: TGTGCCAGCACCTTCAGGGGGAACACTGAAGCTTTCTTT.